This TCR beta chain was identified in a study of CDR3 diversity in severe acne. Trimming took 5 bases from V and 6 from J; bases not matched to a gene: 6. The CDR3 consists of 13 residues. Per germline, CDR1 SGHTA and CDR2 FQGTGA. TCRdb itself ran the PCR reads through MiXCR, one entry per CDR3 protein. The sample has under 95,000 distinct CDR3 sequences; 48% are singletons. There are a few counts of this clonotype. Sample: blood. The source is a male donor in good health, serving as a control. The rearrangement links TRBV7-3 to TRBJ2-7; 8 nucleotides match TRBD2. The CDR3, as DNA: TGTGCCAGCAGCCCCCGGGAGGGCCGCGAGCAGTACTTC. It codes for CASSPREGREQYF. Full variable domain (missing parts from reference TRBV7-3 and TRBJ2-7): GAGVSQTPSNKVTEKGKYVELRCDPISGHTALYWYRQSLGQGPEFLIYFQGTGAADDSGLPNDRFFAVRPEGSVSTLKIQRTERGDSAVYLCASSPREGREQYFGPGTRLTVT.